This TCR beta chain was recorded in a study of human T cells and chemical hapten exposure. This clonotype was seen many times. CDR3 size: 14 residues. Losses at the gene ends were 3 bases for V and 3 bases for J; bases not matched to a gene: 3. CDR1 is SGHRS, CDR2 YFSETQ, per germline. A single record per CDR3 protein comes from TCRdb applying MiXCR to the RACE reads. The sample shows roughly 140,000 distinct CDR3 sequences, over 9.5% of them seen only once. Time point denoted: patch test 2, 6 weeks after DPC sensitization. The treatment: therapeutic diphenylcyclopropenone sensitization with weekly scalp DPC.

The receptor was isolated from a woman aged 45-60 years with alopecia areata. Some clones in this sample may be carry-over from other donors' samples. Sequencing used whole blood, obtained in connection with sensitization to the hapten diphenylcyclopropenone (DPC). This chain joins TRBV5-1 and TRBJ1-2; 9 nucleotides match TRBD1. The CDR3 DNA reads as TGCGCCAGCAGCTGGGACAGGGAGGACTATGGCTACACCTTC. Translation gives CASSWDREDYGYTF.